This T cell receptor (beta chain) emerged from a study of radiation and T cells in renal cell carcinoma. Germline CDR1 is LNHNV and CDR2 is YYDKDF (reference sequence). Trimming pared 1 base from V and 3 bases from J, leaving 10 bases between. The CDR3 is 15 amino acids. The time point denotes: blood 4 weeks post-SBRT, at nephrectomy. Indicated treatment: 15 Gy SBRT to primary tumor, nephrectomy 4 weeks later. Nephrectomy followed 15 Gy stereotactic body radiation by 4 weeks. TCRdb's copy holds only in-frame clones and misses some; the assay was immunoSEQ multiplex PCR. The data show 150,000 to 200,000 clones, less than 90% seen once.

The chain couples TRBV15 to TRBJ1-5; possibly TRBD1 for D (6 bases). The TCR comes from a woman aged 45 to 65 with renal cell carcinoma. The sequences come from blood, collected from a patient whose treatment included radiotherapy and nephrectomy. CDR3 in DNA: TGTGCCACCAGCAGAGGAAGGACAGACAATCAGCCCCAGCATTTT. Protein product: CATSRGRTDNQPQHF. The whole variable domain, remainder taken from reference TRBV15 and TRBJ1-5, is DAMVIQNPRYQVTQFGKPVTLSCSQTLNHNVMYWYQQKSSQAPKLLFHYYDKDFNNEADTPDNFQSRRPNTSFCFLDIRSPGLGDTAMYLCATSRGRTDNQPQHFGDGTRLSIL.